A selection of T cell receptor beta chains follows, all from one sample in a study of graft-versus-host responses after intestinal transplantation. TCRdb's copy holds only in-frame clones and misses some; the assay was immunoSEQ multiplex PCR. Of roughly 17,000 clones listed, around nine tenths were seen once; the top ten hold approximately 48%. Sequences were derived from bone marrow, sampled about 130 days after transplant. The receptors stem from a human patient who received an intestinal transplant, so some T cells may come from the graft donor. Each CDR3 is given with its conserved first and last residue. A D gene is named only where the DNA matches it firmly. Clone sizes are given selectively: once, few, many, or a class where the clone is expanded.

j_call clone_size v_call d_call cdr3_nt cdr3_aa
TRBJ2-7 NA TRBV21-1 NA TGTGCCGGGGGCCCGGTCCGGTACGAGCAGTACTTC CAGGPVRYEQYF
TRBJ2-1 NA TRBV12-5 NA TGTGCTAGTGGTTGGGGCGTTAGTGAGCAGTTCTTC CASGWGVSEQFF
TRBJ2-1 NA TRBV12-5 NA TGTGCTAGTGGTTTGGACCTAACCCAGTCGGGGTACAATGAGCAGTTCTTC CASGLDLTQSGYNEQFF
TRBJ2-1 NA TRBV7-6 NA TGTGCCAGCAGTCAGAGGGCGGGAAGTTACAATGAGCAGTTCTTC CASSQRAGSYNEQFF
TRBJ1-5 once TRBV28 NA TGTGCCAGCAGTTTTTCCCGCATCAGAAGAAGTAGCAATCAGCCCCAGCATTTT CASSFSRIRRSSNQPQHF
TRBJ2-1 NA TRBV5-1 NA TGCGCCAGCAGCTTGGGGGGAGAGCAGTTCTTC CASSLGGEQFF
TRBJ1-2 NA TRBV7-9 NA TGTGCCAGCAGCCCCAGGCGGGCAGGGGTTTACTATGGCTACACCTTC CASSPRRAGVYYGYTF
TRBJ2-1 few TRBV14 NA TGTGCCAGCAGCCTATTAAGTCCCGGGGCGAAGCAGTTCTTC CASSLLSPGAKQFF
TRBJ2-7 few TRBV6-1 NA TGTGCCAGCAGTGAAGCGGCGGACAACTCCTACGAGCAGTACTTC CASSEAADNSYEQYF
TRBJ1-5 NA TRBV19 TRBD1 TGTGCCAGTAGTACGACAGGGCTAAGTCAGCCCCGGCATTTT CASSTTGLSQPRHF
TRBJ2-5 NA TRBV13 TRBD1 TGTGCCAGCAGCTTTCGTGGACAGGGGCTCTGGGGGGAGACCCAGTACTTC CASSFRGQGLWGETQYF
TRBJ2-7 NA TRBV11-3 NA TGTGCCAGCAGCGCACTTGGGACCTGGGGCGAGCAGTACTTC CASSALGTWGEQYF
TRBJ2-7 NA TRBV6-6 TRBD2 TGTGCCAGCAGTACGAGACTAGCGGGAACACCCTACGAGCAGTACTTC CASSTRLAGTPYEQYF
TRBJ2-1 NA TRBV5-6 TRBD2 TGTGCCAGCAGCACGGGACTAGCGGGATTCAATGAGCAGTTCTTC CASSTGLAGFNEQFF
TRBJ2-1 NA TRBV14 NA TGTGCCAGCAGCCAAGGGTTACTTTCTCTAGAGGATGAGCAGTTCTTC CASSQGLLSLEDEQFF
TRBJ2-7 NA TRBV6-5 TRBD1 TGTGCCATTACGGACAGGGCTGAAAACGAGCAGTACTTC CAITDRAENEQYF
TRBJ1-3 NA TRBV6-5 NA TGTGCCAGCAGACCTGGACGGAGCTCTGGAAACACCATATATTTT CASRPGRSSGNTIYF
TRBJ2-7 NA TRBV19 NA TGTGCCAGTAGTATCTGGCGGGCCCATCCACGCGAGCAGTACTTC CASSIWRAHPREQYF
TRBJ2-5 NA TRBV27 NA TGTGCCAGCAGTTTAAGGAAAGAGACCCAGTACTTC CASSLRKETQYF
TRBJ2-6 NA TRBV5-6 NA TGTGCCAGCAGCTTGTATTCGGGGGCTGGGGCCAACGTCCTGACTTTC CASSLYSGAGANVLTF
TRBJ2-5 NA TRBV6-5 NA TGTGCCAGCAGTTCCACATACGGGGGATTCCAAGAGACCCAGTACTTC CASSSTYGGFQETQYF
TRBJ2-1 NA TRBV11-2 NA TGTGCCAGCAGCTTACAGGGCACCATAGTTTACAATGAGCAGTTCTTC CASSLQGTIVYNEQFF
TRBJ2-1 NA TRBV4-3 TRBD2 TGCGCCAGCAGCCAAAGGACTAGCGGGGAATACAATGAGCAGTTCTTC CASSQRTSGEYNEQFF
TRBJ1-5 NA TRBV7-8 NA TGTGCCAGCAGCTTAGGCCCCCAGCCCCAGCATTTT CASSLGPQPQHF
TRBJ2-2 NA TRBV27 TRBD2 TGTGCCAGCAGTCTTCCGGGACTAGCGGGAGGACGGAAGAACACCGGGGAGCTGTTTTTT CASSLPGLAGGRKNTGELFF
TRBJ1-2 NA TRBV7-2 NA TGTGCCAGCAGCCCGACCTGGACGGTCTATGGCTACACCTTC CASSPTWTVYGYTF
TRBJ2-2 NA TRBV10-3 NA TGTGCCATCAGTGAGGGGACTCAGGAAACCGGGGAGCTGTTTTTT CAISEGTQETGELFF
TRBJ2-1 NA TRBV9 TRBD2 TGTGCCAGCAGCGTAGGGGGACTAGCGTACAATGAGCAGTTCTTC CASSVGGLAYNEQFF
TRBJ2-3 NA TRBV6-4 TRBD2 TGTGCCAGCAGTGAGACGAGCGGGGGCACAGATACGCAGTATTTT CASSETSGGTDTQYF
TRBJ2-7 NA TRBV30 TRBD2 TGTGCCTGGAGTTCGGATAGCGGCGGGAGGGAGCAGTACTTC CAWSSDSGGREQYF
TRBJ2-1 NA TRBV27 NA TGTGCCAGCAGCCCGGGCGGGATGGGGAACAATGAGCAGTTCTTC CASSPGGMGNNEQFF
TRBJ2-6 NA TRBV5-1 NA TGCGCCAGCAGCTTGTTGATTAGGATCCGGCTGACTAGCTCTGGGGCCAACGTCCTGACTTTC CASSLLIRIRLTSSGANVLTF
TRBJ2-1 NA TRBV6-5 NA TGTGCCAGCAGCCCCGGACGTTACAATGAGCAGTTCTTC CASSPGRYNEQFF
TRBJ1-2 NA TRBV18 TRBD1 TGTGCCAGCTCACCGTGGGACAGGATGAACTATGGCTACACCTTC CASSPWDRMNYGYTF
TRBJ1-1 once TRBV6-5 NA TGTGCCAGCAGTTACGGGGGGGGGATGGAAGCTTTCTTT CASSYGGGMEAFF